This T cell receptor (beta chain) derives from a study of T cell responses to AZD1222 COVID-19 vaccine. Generated by immunoSEQ multiplex PCR, the TCRdb table keeps only in-frame clones and is missing some. Among about 99,000 clones listed, over 90% were seen once. Sequences were derived from peripheral blood, sampled on day 0 of AZD1222 vaccination. The receptor was derived from an adult in good health.

The CDR3 bases are TGTGCCAGCAGCGGGTCCGGGACGTGGGGCGAGCAGTACTTC. This sequence encodes CASSGSGTWGEQYF. This chain joins TRBV5-5 and TRBJ2-7, with D tentatively TRBD1 or TRBD2 (5 bases each). The CDR3 extends over 14 amino acids. The germline V gene encodes CDR1 SGHKS and CDR2 YYEKEE (reference sequence). Trimming removed 4 bases at V and 6 bases at J, with 17 bases between.